The rows below give T cell receptor beta chains drawn from one sample of a study of blood T cell repertoires in COVID-19. The table came from immunoSEQ multiplex PCR; TCRdb's copy has only in-frame clones and leaves some out. The sample gives some 350,000 clones, 80% to 90% of which show up once; around 1% is in the top ten. Sequencing was done on a sample of PBMCs or T cells enriched from blood (not recorded which). The receptors shown here come from a man aged 18 to 29 who had recovered from COVID-19. Both conserved end residues are part of each CDR3. The order of the fields is V gene, CDR3 protein.

V gene: TRBV4-1
CDR3 protein: CASSHPQANSGRQNTGELFF

V gene: TRBV6-6
CDR3 protein: CASSFGQGALQTQYF

V gene: TRBV19
CDR3 protein: CASREGTGIGNTGELFF

V gene: TRBV28
CDR3 protein: CASRFLYTGTANTEAFF

V gene: TRBV7-2
CDR3 protein: CASSLSRTGTGNTIYF

V gene: TRBV28
CDR3 protein: CASREPGLAGEWEQYF

V gene: TRBV18
CDR3 protein: CATTRGSNYGYTF

V gene: TRBV5-4
CDR3 protein: CASSLEQTNKAFF

V gene: TRBV13
CDR3 protein: CASIRAGTLLNEQFF

V gene: TRBV7-3
CDR3 protein: CASSLGTENSPLHF

V gene: TRBV4-2
CDR3 protein: CASSRGSGGAIDTQYF

V gene: TRBV7-2
CDR3 protein: CASSKQVVGAYTEAFF

V gene: TRBV7-2
CDR3 protein: CASSLVGGSAGANVLTF

V gene: TRBV11-3
CDR3 protein: CASSFLQGGEQYF

V gene: TRBV19
CDR3 protein: CASSGTVQETQYF

V gene: TRBV5-4
CDR3 protein: CASSLEGLGEQYF

V gene: TRBV28
CDR3 protein: CASTTPVGQGAYEQYF

V gene: TRBV27
CDR3 protein: CASSPLTGAISYEQYF

V gene: TRBV6-5
CDR3 protein: CASRYTGSGNTEAFF

V gene: TRBV6-2/TRBV6-3
CDR3 protein: CASSYLASGQFF

V gene: TRBV7-2
CDR3 protein: CASSRSYGTGYGYTF

V gene: TRBV2
CDR3 protein: CASTEGGYEQYF

V gene: TRBV19
CDR3 protein: CASSRGGLAGLQTQYF

V gene: TRBV7-9
CDR3 protein: CASSSPPRDSGNTIYF

V gene: TRBV7-9
CDR3 protein: CASSARRYPGLTGELFF

V gene: TRBV11-2
CDR3 protein: CASSTRTGLRGYEQYF

V gene: TRBV5-1
CDR3 protein: CASSLAGSGSGANVLTF